A selection of T cell receptor beta chains follows, all from one sample in a study of response to subunit inactivated influenza vaccine. TCRdb passed the RT-PCR reads through MiXCR, listing each CDR3 protein once. The table lists around 500,000 distinct CDR3 sequences, 11% of them singletons, with less than 15% in the top ten. This sample comprised PBMCs from blood, obtained around seven weeks after vaccination. These receptors were collected from a man aged 50 to 59 who received an inactivated influenza vaccine. CDR3s include the opening cysteine and the closing phenylalanine or tryptophan. D genes are given only for firm matches. The listing skips clone size in some rows; elsewhere it reads once, few, many or a size class.

clone_size,v_call,j_call,d_call,cdr3_aa,cdr3_nt
-,TRBV5-1,TRBJ2-3,TRBD2,CASSLVAGSGDTQYF,TGCGCCAGCAGCTTGGTAGCGGGATCGGGAGATACGCAGTATTTT
-,TRBV4-2,TRBJ2-7,-,CASSQPNRDLNYEQYF,TGTGCCAGCAGCCAACCGAATCGGGACTTGAACTACGAGCAGTACTTC
few,TRBV3-1,TRBJ2-4,TRBD1,CASSQASRQGDGIQYF,TGTGCCAGCAGCCAAGCGTCTAGACAGGGTGATGGCATTCAGTACTTC
few,TRBV12-3/TRBV12-4,TRBJ2-5,-,CASSLSGRVETQYF,TGTGCCAGCAGTTTATCGGGCAGGGTGGAGACCCAGTACTTC
-,TRBV3-1,TRBJ2-5,-,CASSSTPPELGETQYF,TGTGCCAGCAGTTCAACCCCTCCGGAGCTCGGAGAGACCCAGTACTTC
many,TRBV6-2/TRBV6-3,TRBJ2-7,-,CASSDRLTYEQYF,TGTGCCTCCTCCGATCGTTTGACCTACGAGCAGTACTTC
many,TRBV5-1,TRBJ2-1,-,CASSLAGNAYNEQFF,TGCGCCAGCAGCTTGGCAGGGAATGCCTACAATGAGCAGTTCTTC
many,TRBV28,TRBJ1-1,TRBD1,CATWDRMNTEAFF,TGTGCCACCTGGGACAGGATGAACACTGAAGCTTTCTTT
-,TRBV6-2/TRBV6-3,TRBJ2-7,-,CASRPGGASYEQYF,TGTGCAAGTCGTCCGGGTGGCGCCTCCTACGAGCAGTACTTC
few,TRBV6-2/TRBV6-3,TRBJ2-7,-,CASRPPTYEQYF,TGTGCCAGCAGACCGCCTACCTACGAGCAGTACTTC
-,TRBV6-5,TRBJ1-1,-,CASSYLVDTEAFF,TGTGCCAGCAGTTATTTGGTGGACACTGAAGCTTTCTTT
few,TRBV12-3/TRBV12-4,TRBJ1-4,-,CASSLAGLANEKLFF,TGTGCCAGCAGTTTAGCAGGCTTAGCTAATGAAAAACTGTTTTTT
few,TRBV15,TRBJ1-5,TRBD1,CATSSSGGYQPQHF,TGTGCCACCAGCAGCTCAGGGGGGTATCAGCCCCAGCATTTT
few,TRBV6-2/TRBV6-3,TRBJ2-4,-,CASSYSAGPKNIQYF,TGTGCCAGCAGTTACTCCGCGGGACCCAAAAACATTCAGTACTTC
few,TRBV5-1,TRBJ1-1,-,CASSLRQASTEAFF,TGCGCCAGCAGCCTAAGACAGGCTTCAACTGAAGCTTTCTTT
-,TRBV9,TRBJ1-2,-,CASSVNSYGYTF,TGTGCCAGCAGCGTAAACAGCTATGGCTACACCTTC
few,TRBV9,TRBJ2-3,TRBD2,CASSVDTGLATDTQYF,TGTGCCAGCAGCGTAGATACGGGACTAGCGACAGATACGCAGTATTTT
few,TRBV29-1,TRBJ2-7,-,CSVERGGNEQYF,TGCAGCGTTGAGCGCGGTGGAAACGAGCAGTACTTC
-,TRBV20-1,TRBJ2-2,TRBD2,CSARPYSGSATGELFF,TGCAGTGCTAGACCATATAGCGGGAGCGCCACCGGGGAGCTGTTTTTT
-,TRBV7-2,TRBJ2-4,TRBD1,CASSRTGRTPENIQYF,TGTGCCAGCAGCAGGACAGGGCGGACCCCAGAAAACATTCAGTACTTC
few,TRBV20-1,TRBJ2-7,TRBD1,CSARTGLVEQYF,TGCAGTGCGCGGACAGGTCTCGTCGAGCAGTACTTC
few,TRBV27,TRBJ2-3,TRBD2,CASGRGFGETQYF,TGTGCCAGCGGGAGGGGTTTCGGAGAAACGCAGTATTTT
-,TRBV18,TRBJ2-7,-,CASSPSAGAYEQYF,TGTGCCAGCTCACCATCGGCAGGGGCCTACGAGCAGTACTTC
many,TRBV4-3,TRBJ2-2,-,CASSQALYSGGELFF,TGCGCCAGCAGCCAAGCTCTCTACAGTGGGGGGGAGCTGTTTTTT
-,TRBV5-1,TRBJ2-1,TRBD2,CASSLGGTSGSSYNEQFF,TGCGCCAGCAGCTTGGGGGGGACTAGCGGGAGCTCCTACAATGAGCAGTTCTTC